These T cell receptor beta chains were read from a single sample in a study of technical replicates of blood from a few donors. The protocol was immunoSEQ multiplex PCR, while the TCRdb copy is restricted to in-frame clones and leaves out a portion. The sample yields 78,000 or so clones, approximately 91% seen once. Sequenced input: T cells isolated from PBMCs. The receptors shown here come from a human donor in good health. Both conserved end residues are trimmed from each CDR3. The D gene is left open where the match is weak.

TRBV4-2,TRBD2,TRBJ2-1,ASSHSGRAGEQF
TRBV7-9,-,TRBJ2-3,ASSTQADTQY
TRBV28,TRBD2,TRBJ2-1,ASSLAGFSYNEQF
TRBV9,TRBD2,TRBJ2-1,ASSGDGLASSYNEQF
TRBV27,-,TRBJ1-1,ASSFRAGVFETF
TRBV10-2,-,TRBJ2-7,ASMSERSAYEQY
TRBV5-4,-,TRBJ2-1,ASSLYSRPRF
TRBV9,TRBD2,TRBJ2-2,ASSVAGGIWVTGELF
TRBV7-9,TRBD2,TRBJ2-7,ASSPGAGLKY
TRBV9,-,TRBJ2-7,ASSLGGNSYEQY
TRBV25-1,TRBD1,TRBJ2-7,ASSPSGTGTHEQY
TRBV2,TRBD2,TRBJ2-7,ASRQTSGRSYEQY
TRBV18,TRBD2,TRBJ2-1,ASSPQGGRVSGVEQF
TRBV10-3,TRBD2,TRBJ2-3,AISTLAGSDTQY
TRBV5-1,TRBD2,TRBJ2-2,ASGGANTGELF
TRBV7-9,TRBD1,TRBJ1-5,ASSLGTGGFQPQH
TRBV14,-,TRBJ1-4,ARTRLQQGGGEKLF
TRBV18,-,TRBJ2-2,ASSPNGWLTIHPGELF
TRBV6-6,-,TRBJ1-1,ASSPGINTEAF
TRBV7-8,-,TRBJ2-7,ASSPGAPSYEQY
TRBV20-1,-,TRBJ2-1,SARDGDEQF
TRBV10-3,TRBD2,TRBJ2-1,AISESPAGTNNEQF
TRBV4-2,-,TRBJ2-1,ASSQGLDFLYNEQF
TRBV6-6,-,TRBJ2-1,ASSSDLGLYNEQF
TRBV4-3,TRBD1,TRBJ2-2,ASSHPSGGAYYDTGELF
TRBV6-5,-,TRBJ1-2,ASSETRTESNGYT
TRBV27,TRBD1,TRBJ1-2,ASSLDRGYYGYT
TRBV19,TRBD2,TRBJ2-7,ASSPETSEFYEQY
TRBV27,-,TRBJ2-5,ASSSGTSTETQY
TRBV5-4,TRBD1,TRBJ1-1,ASSLGQGLTEAF
TRBV4-1,TRBD2,TRBJ2-1,ASSQDSGGAYNEQF
TRBV29-1,-,TRBJ2-7,SVEAHYEQY